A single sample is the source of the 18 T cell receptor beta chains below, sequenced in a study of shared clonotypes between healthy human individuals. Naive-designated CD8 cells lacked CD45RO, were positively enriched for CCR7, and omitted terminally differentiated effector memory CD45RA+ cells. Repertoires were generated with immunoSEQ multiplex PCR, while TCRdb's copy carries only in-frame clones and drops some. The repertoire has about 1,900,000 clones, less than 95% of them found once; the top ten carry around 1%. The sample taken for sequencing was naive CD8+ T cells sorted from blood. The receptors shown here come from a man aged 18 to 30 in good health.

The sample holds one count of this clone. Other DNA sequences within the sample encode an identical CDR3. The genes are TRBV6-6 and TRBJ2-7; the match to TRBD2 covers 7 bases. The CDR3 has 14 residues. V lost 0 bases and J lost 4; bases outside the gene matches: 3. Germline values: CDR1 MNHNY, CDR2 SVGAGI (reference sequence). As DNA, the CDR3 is TGTGCCAGCAGTTACTCGACGGGGGGTTACGAGCAGTACTTC. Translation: CASSYSTGGYEQYF.

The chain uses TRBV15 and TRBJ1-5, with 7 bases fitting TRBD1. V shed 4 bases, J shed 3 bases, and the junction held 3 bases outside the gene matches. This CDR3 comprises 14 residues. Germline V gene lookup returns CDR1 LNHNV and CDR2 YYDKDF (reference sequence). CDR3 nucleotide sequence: TGTGCCACCAGCATTGGGACAGACAATCAGCCCCAGCATTTT. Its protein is CATSIGTDNQPQHF.

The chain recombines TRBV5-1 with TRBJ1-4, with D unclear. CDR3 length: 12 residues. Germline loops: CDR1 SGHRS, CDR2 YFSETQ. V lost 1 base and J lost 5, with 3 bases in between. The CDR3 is CASSLNNEKLFF. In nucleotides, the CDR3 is TGCGCCAGCAGCTTGAACAATGAAAAACTGTTTTTT.

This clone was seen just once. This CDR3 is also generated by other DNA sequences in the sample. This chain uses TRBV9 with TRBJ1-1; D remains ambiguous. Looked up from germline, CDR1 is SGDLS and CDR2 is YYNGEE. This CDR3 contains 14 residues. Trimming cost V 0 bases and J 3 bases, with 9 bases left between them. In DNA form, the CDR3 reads TGTGCCAGCAGCGTAGGGGGAGGAGACACTGAAGCTTTCTTT. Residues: CASSVGGGDTEAFF.

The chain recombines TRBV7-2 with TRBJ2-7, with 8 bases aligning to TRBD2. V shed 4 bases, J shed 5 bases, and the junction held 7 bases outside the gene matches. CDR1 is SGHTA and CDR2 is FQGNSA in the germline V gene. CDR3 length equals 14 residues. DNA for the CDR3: TGTGCCAGCAGCTCCACCGGGACTAGAGACGAGCAGTACTTC. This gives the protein CASSSTGTRDEQYF.

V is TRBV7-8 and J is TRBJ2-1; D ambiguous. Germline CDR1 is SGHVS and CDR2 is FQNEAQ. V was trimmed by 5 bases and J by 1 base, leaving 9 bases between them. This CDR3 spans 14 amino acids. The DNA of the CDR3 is TGTGCCAGCAGCGAAAAGGGATCCTACAATGAGCAGTTCTTC. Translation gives CASSEKGSYNEQFF.

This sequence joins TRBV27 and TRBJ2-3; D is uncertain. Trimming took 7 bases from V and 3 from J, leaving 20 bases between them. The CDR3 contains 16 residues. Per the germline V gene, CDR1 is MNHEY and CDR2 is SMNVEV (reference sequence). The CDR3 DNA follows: TGTGCCAGCACTGGGGTGAACGTTCTTGGAACAGATACGCAGTATTTT. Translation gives CASTGVNVLGTDTQYF.

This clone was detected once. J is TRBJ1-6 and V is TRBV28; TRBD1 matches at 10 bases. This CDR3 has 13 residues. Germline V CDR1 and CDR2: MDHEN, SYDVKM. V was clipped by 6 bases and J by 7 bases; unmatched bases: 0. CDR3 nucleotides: TGTGCCAGCAGGGGACAGGGGAATTCACCCCTCCACTTT. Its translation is CASRGQGNSPLHF.

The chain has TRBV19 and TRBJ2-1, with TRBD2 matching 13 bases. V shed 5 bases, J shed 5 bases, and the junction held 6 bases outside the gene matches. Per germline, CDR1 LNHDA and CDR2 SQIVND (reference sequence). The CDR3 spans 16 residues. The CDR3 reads CASSLMGLAGNNEQFF. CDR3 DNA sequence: TGTGCCAGTAGTCTAATGGGACTAGCGGGAAACAATGAGCAGTTCTTC.

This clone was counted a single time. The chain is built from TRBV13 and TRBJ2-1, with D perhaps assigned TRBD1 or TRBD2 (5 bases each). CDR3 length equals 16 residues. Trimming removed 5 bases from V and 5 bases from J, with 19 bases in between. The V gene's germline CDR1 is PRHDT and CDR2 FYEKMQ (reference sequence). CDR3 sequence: CASSTRGPASNNEQFF. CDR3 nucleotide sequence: TGTGCCAGCAGCACCCGGGGACCGGCGTCTAACAATGAGCAGTTCTTC.

The CDR3, as DNA: TGTGCCAGCATCCGGGTGTCGGGGGGCAATCAGCCCCAGCATTTT. It is translated as CASIRVSGGNQPQHF. V and J are TRBV5-8 and TRBJ1-5; possible D gene TRBD1, 5 bases. The CDR3 is made up of 15 amino acids. The germline CDR1 and CDR2 sequences are SGHTS and YDEGEE. Trimming left V 6 bases short and J 2 bases short, with 15 bases between. The entire variable domain, with the rest obtained from reference TRBV5-8 and TRBJ1-5, is as follows: EAGVTQSPTHLIKTRGQQATLRCSPISGHTSVYWYQQALGLGLQFLLWYDEGEERNRGNFPPRFSGRQFPNYSSELNVNALELEDSALYLCASIRVSGGNQPQHFGDGTRLSIL.

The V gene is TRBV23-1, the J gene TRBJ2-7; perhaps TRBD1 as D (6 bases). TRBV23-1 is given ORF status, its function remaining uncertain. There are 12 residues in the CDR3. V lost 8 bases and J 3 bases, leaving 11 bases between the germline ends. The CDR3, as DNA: TGCGCCAGCTTGGACAGTAACTACGAGCAGTACTTC. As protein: CASLDSNYEQYF.

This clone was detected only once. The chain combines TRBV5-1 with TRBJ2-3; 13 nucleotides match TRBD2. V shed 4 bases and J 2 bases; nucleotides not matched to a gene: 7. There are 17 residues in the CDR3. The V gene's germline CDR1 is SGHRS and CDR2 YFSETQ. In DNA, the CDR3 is TGCGCCAGCAGCATCGGGACTAGCGGGAAGGTCACAGATACGCAGTATTTT. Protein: CASSIGTSGKVTDTQYF.

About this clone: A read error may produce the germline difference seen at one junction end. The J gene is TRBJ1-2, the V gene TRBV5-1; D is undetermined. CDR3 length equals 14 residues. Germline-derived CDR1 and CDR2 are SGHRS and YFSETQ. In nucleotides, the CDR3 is TGCGCCAGCACCTTGGAAGGGAACAACTATGGCTACACCTTC. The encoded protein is CASTLEGNNYGYTF.

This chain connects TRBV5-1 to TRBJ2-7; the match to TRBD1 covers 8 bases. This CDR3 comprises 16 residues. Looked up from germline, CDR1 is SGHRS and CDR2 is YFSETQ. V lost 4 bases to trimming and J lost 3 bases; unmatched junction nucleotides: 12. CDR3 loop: CASSTDRVSGDYEQYF. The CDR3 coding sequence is TGCGCCAGCAGCACGGACAGGGTTAGTGGTGACTACGAGCAGTACTTC.

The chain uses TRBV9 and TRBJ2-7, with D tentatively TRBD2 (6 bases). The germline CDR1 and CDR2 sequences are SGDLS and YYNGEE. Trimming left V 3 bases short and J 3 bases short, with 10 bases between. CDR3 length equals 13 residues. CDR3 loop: CASSASGLYEQYF. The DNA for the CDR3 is TGTGCCAGCAGCGCAAGCGGGCTCTACGAGCAGTACTTC.

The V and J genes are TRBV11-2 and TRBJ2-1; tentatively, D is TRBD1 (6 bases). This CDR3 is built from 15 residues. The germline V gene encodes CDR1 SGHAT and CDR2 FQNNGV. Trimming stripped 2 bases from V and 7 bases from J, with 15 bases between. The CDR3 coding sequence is TGTGCCAGCAGCTTAATAACAGGGTCAGGGAATGAGCAGTTCTTC. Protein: CASSLITGSGNEQFF.

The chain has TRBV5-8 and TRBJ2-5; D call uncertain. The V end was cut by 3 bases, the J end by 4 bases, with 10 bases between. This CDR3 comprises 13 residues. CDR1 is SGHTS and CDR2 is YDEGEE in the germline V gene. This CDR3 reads CASSSVLRETQYF. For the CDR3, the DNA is TGTGCCAGCAGCTCGGTGCTTAGAGAGACCCAGTACTTC.